This T cell receptor (beta chain) was observed in a study of blood T cell repertoires in COVID-19. Turning to the study itself: The origin of the acute and convalescent COVID-19 samples was the United States, Italy and Spain. PBMCs, B-cell-depleted T cells, or T cells provided the cDNA or gDNA that made up the material.

Produced via immunoSEQ multiplex PCR; TCRdb's table is partial and in-frame only. Among 150,000 or so clones, approximately 90% were seen once, and the ten largest hold 5% to 8.5%. For recovered donors of Cohort 3, there were two negative PCRs, clearance, or symptom resolution. There are 15 residues in the CDR3. Losses at the gene ends were 6 bases for V and 3 bases for J; bases not matched to a gene: 9. Germline CDR1 and CDR2: MNHEY and SVGAGI. The sequence derives from a woman aged 45-65 years who had recovered from COVID-19. The source material was PBMCs or T cells enriched from blood (not recorded which). J is TRBJ2-7 and V is TRBV6-5, with TRBD2 matching 9 bases. The CDR3 loop reads CASRPSSGELYEQYF. CDR3 coding DNA: TGTGCCAGCAGGCCCTCTAGCGGGGAACTCTACGAGCAGTACTTC.